This is a list of T cell receptor beta chains from one sample in a study of blood T cells in healthy people across ages. In TCRdb, the 5' RACE reads were re-called with MiXCR into one record per CDR3 protein. The sample shows some 1 million distinct CDR3 sequences, 45% of them seen only once. The sample was blood. The receptors were sampled from a woman in her sixties or seventies in good health. CDR3s include the opening cysteine and the closing phenylalanine or tryptophan. Each record gives: D gene, V gene, clone size, J gene, CDR3 DNA, CDR3 protein. A D gene is named only where the DNA matches it firmly. Clone size is given for some rows only: seen once, a few or many times, or a class if the clone is expanded.

.,TRBV6-1,.,TRBJ1-2,TGTGCCGGGGGGGGGGAATGGATCTATGGCTACACCTTC,CAGGGEWIYGYTF
.,TRBV19,few,TRBJ2-3,TGTGCCAGTAGTATATCCCTAGGCACAGATACGCAGTATTTT,CASSISLGTDTQYF
TRBD2,TRBV6-2/TRBV6-3,.,TRBJ2-4,TGTGCCAGCAGTTACCCCCGACTAGCGGGACAACTTCGGGGCTCAAACATTCAGTACTTC,CASSYPRLAGQLRGSNIQYF
TRBD2,TRBV6-1,few,TRBJ2-1,TGTGCCAGCAGTGGATACGTGACTAGCGGACGATACAATGAGCAGTTCTTC,CASSGYVTSGRYNEQFF
TRBD1,TRBV5-1,.,TRBJ1-5,TGCGCCAGCAGCATGGGGCGTGACAGGGGCAATCAGCCCCAGCATTTT,CASSMGRDRGNQPQHF
.,TRBV4-2,.,TRBJ2-5,TGTGCCAGCAGCCAAGGGGGTCCTGAGGCCCAGTACTTC,CASSQGGPEAQYF
TRBD1,TRBV24-1,few,TRBJ2-7,TGTGCCACCAGTGTTCTGTCCGGGACAGGGACCTACGAGCAGTACTTC,CATSVLSGTGTYEQYF
TRBD2,TRBV7-2,few,TRBJ2-3,TGTGCCAGCAGCTTTCCCGGGACTAGCGGGAGGAGAGATACGCAGTATTTT,CASSFPGTSGRRDTQYF
.,TRBV3-1,.,TRBJ2-3,TGTGCCAGCAGACGCGCCGGGGGTCGGGCAGATACGCAGTATTTT,CASRRAGGRADTQYF
TRBD2,TRBV20-1,.,TRBJ2-6,TGCAGTGCTAGAGGGGCGGGAGCCTCTGGGGCCAACGTCCTGACTTTC,CSARGAGASGANVLTF
.,TRBV15,.,TRBJ1-5,TGTGCCACCAGCGAATGGACAGATCAGCCCCAGCATTTT,CATSEWTDQPQHF
TRBD2,TRBV2,.,TRBJ2-7,TGTGCCAGCAGTGGGGCTAGCGGTCTTGGGTCCTACGAGCAGTACTTC,CASSGASGLGSYEQYF
TRBD1,TRBV5-7,.,TRBJ1-6,TGTGCTAGCAGCCCCGGGACAGGAAGTAATTCACCCCTCCACTTT,CASSPGTGSNSPLHF
TRBD2,TRBV28,few,TRBJ2-5,TGTGCCAGCAGTATCTTTAGCGGGAGGCGAGGAGAGACCCAGTACTTC,CASSIFSGRRGETQYF
TRBD1,TRBV4-1,.,TRBJ2-1,TGCGCCAGCAGCCTAACAGGGGGTATAAACAATGAGCAGTTCTTC,CASSLTGGINNEQFF
TRBD1,TRBV25-1,few,TRBJ1-6,TGTGCCAGCAGAGCAGGGGGCGCGAATTCACCCCTCCACTTT,CASRAGGANSPLHF
.,TRBV20-1,.,TRBJ2-7,TGCAGTGCTAGATCGCGGGTGGCAGGGGCGGGCGGCTACGAGCAGTACTTC,CSARSRVAGAGGYEQYF
.,TRBV15,.,TRBJ2-4,TGTGCCACCAGCAGACAGACGGGACAAAAAAACATTCAGTACTTC,CATSRQTGQKNIQYF
TRBD2,TRBV3-1,.,TRBJ2-7,TGCGCCAGCAGCCAAGGAGCGGGAAGCTCCTACGAGCAGTACTTC,CASSQGAGSSYEQYF
.,TRBV29-1,.,TRBJ2-1,TGCAGCGTCTGGACAGCCTCCTACAATGAGCAGTTCTTC,CSVWTASYNEQFF
.,TRBV18,few,TRBJ1-4,TGTGCCAGCTCACCGCCTGGGGGTGAAAAACTGTTTTTT,CASSPPGGEKLFF
.,TRBV4-1,few,TRBJ2-5,TGCGCCAGCAGCCATCGGTGGGGAGAGACCCAGTACTTC,CASSHRWGETQYF
.,TRBV11-2,.,TRBJ1-2,TGTGCCACCCAGGGGTCGGGCTATGGCTACACCTTC,CATQGSGYGYTF
.,TRBV28,once,TRBJ2-4,TGTGCCAGCAGCCCCGAGGGAGTCAAAAACATTCAGTACTTC,CASSPEGVKNIQYF